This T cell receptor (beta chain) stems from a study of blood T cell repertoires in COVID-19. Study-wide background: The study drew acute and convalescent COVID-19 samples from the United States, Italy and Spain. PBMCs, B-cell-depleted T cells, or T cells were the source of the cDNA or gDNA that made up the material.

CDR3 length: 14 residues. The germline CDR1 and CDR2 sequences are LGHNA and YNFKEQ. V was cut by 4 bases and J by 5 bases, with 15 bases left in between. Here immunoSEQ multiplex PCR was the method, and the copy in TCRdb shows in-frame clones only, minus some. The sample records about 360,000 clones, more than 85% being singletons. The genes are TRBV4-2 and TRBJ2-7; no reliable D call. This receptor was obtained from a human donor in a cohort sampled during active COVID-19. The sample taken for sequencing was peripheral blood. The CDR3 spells CASSPRVVVDEQYF. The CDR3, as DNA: TGTGCCAGCAGCCCCCGAGTGGTCGTCGACGAGCAGTACTTC.